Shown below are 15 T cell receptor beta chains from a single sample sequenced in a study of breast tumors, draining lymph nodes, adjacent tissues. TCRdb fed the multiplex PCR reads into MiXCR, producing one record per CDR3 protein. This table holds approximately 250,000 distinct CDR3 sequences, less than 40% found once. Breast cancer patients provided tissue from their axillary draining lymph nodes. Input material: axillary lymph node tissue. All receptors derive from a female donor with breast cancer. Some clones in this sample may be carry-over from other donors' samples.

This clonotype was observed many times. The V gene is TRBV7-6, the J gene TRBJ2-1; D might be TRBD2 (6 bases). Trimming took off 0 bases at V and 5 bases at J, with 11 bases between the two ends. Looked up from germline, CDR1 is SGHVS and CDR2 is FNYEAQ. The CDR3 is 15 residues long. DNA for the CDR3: TGTGCCAGCAGCTTAGCTTGGGGGAGGAACAATGAGCAGTTCTTC. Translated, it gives CASSLAWGRNNEQFF.

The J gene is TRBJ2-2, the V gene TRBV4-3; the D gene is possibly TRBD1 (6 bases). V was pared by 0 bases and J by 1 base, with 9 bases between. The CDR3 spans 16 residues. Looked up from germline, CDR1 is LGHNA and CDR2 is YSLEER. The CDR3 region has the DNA TGCGCCAGCAGCCAAGATCTGGGACAGAACACCGGGGAGCTGTTTTTT. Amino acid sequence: CASSQDLGQNTGELFF.

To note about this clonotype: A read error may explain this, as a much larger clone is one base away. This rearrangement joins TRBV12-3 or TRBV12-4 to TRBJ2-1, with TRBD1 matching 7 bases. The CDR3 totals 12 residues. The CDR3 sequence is CAGRGINNEQFF. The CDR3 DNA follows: TGTGCCGGCAGGGGGATTAACAATGAGCAGTTCTTC.

CDR3 region: CASSYLAGGLNEQFF. CDR3 nucleotides: TGTGCCAGCAGTTACTTAGCGGGGGGGTTGAATGAGCAGTTCTTC. The rearrangement joins TRBV6-5 to TRBJ2-1; TRBD2 aligns across 11 bases. The CDR3 sequence is 15 residues long. CDR1 is MNHEY, CDR2 SVGAGI, per germline. The V gene end was trimmed by 1 base and the J gene end by 7 bases; junction bases not matched to a gene: 3.

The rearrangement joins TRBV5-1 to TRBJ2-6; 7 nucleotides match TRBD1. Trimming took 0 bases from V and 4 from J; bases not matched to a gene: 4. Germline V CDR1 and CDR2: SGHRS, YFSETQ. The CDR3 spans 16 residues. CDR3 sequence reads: CASSLVPGQGANVLTF. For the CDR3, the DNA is TGCGCCAGCAGCTTGGTACCGGGACAGGGGGCCAACGTCCTGACTTTC.

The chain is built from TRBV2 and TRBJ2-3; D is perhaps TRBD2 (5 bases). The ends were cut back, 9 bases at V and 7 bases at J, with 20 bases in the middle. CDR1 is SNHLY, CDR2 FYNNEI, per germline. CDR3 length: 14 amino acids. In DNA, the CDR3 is TGTGCCAGTAGCACCGGGAATTCACATAATACGCAGTATTTT. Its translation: CASSTGNSHNTQYF.

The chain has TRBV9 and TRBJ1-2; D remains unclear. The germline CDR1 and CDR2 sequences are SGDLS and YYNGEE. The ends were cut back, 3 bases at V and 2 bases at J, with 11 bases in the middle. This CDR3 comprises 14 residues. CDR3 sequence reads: CASSAGRANYGYTF. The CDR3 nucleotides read TGTGCCAGCAGCGCCGGACGGGCGAACTATGGCTACACCTTC. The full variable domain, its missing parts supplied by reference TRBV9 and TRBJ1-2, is DSGVTQTPKHLITATGQRVTLRCSPRSGDLSVYWYQQSLDQGLQFLIQYYNGEERAKGNILERFSAQQFPDLHSELNLSSLELGDSALYFCASSAGRANYGYTFGSGTRLTVV.

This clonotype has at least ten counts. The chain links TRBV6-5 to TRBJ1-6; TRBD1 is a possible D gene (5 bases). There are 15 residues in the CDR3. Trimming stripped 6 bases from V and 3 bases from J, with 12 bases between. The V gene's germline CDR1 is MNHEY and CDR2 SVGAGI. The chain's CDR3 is CASSPGGGYNSPLHF. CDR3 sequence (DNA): TGTGCCAGCAGCCCGGGGGGGGGCTATAATTCACCCCTCCACTTT.

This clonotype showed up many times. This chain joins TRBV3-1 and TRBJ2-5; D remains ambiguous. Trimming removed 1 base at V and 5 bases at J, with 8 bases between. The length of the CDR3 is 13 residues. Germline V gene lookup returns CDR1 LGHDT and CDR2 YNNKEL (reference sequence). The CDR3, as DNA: TGTGCCAGCAGCCAAGGGCTAGGGGAGACCCAGTACTTC. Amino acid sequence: CASSQGLGETQYF.

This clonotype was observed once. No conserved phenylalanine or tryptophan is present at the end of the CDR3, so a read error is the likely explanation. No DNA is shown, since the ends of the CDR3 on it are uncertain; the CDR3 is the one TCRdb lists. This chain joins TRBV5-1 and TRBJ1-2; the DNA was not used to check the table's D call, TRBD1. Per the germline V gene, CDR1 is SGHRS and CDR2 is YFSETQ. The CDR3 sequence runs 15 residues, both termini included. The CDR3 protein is CASSSGQGPTMATQS.

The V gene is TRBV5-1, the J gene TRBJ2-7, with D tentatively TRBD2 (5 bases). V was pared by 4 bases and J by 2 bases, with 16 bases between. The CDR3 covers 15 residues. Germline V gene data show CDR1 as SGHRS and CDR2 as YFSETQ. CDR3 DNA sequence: TGCGCCAGCAGCGCCAGGACGGGGTTCACCTACGAGCAGTACTTC. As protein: CASSARTGFTYEQYF.

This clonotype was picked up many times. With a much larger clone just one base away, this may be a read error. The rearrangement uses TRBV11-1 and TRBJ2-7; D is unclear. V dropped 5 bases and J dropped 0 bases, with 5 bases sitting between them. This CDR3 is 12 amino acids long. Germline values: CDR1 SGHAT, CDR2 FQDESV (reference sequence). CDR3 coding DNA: TGTGCCAGCAGCCGGAGCTCCTACGAGCAGTACTTC. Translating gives CASSRSSYEQYF.

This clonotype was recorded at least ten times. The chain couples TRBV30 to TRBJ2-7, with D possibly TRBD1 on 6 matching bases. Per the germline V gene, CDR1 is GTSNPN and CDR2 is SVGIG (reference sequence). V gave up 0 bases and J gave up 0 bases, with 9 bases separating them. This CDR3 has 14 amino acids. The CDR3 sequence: CAWSVGDNSYEQYF. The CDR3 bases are TGTGCCTGGAGTGTGGGGGACAACTCCTACGAGCAGTACTTC. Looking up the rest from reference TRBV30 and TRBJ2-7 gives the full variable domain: SQTIHQWPATLVQPVGSPLSLECTVEGTSNPNLYWYRQAAGRGLQLLFYSVGIGQISSEVPQNLSASRPQDRQFILSSKKLLLSDSGFYLCAWSVGDNSYEQYFGPGTRLTVT.

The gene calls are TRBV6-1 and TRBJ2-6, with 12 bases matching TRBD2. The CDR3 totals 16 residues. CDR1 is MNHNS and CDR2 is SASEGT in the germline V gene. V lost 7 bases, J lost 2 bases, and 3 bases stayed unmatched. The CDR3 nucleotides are TGTGCCAGCATACTAGCGGGGGGCGCTGGGGCCAACGTCCTGACTTTC. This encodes CASILAGGAGANVLTF.

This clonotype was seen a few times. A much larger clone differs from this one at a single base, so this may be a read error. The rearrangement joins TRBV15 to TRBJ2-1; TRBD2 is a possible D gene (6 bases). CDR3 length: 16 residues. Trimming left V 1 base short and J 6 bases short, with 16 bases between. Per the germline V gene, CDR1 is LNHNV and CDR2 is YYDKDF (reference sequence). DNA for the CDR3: TGTGCCACCAGCAGAGCCCGGGACGGGGGAATCAATGAGCAGTTCTTC. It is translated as CATSRARDGGINEQFF.